Sequencing of this TCR beta chain was carried out in a study of shared clonotypes between healthy human individuals. Once extracted for a subset, genomic DNA was divided evenly among several immunoSEQ plates. Repertoires were generated with immunoSEQ multiplex PCR, while TCRdb's copy carries only in-frame clones and drops some. The profile covers around 980,000 clones, with 75% to 85% appearing a single time and roughly 0.61% taken by the ten largest. Germline V CDR1 and CDR2: SNHLY, FYNNEI. V shed 2 bases and J shed 5 bases, with 6 bases lying between them. The CDR3 length is 12 residues. Recent vaccinations or acute infections were absent in the healthy HIV-negative adult donors.

V gene TRBV2 combines with J gene TRBJ1-2; no clear D gene. The receptor's source is a man younger than 30 in good health. Some clones in this sample may be carry-over from other donors' samples. Sequenced input: memory CD4+ T cells from PBMCs. This sample's subset: CD45RA-negative fraction. The CDR3 sequence: CASSEQKYGYTF. The CDR3 DNA reads TGTGCCAGCAGTGAACAGAAATATGGCTACACCTTC.